This T cell receptor beta chain originates from a study of blood T cell repertoires in COVID-19. Study-wide background: The analysed material was cDNA or gDNA that came from T cells, B-cell-depleted T cells, or PBMCs.

V lost 0 bases, J lost 2 bases, and 4 bases stayed unmatched. Germline V gene lookup returns CDR1 LGHNA and CDR2 YSLEER. CDR3 length: 16 amino acids. In the original processing: Researchers report that nucleated cell counts were estimated from reference gene primer amplification. Some clones are missing from TCRdb's copy, which holds only in-frame ones; the method was immunoSEQ multiplex PCR. The D gene and trimming were derived from the DNA, and the V and J assignments and clone size from that table. This sample has 62,000 or so clones, with roughly 89% found just once. The chain is built from TRBV4-3 and TRBJ2-3; TRBD2 aligns across 8 bases. Material: peripheral blood. This clonotype originated in a man aged 45-65 years with active COVID-19. CDR3 sequence: CASSQDTRGATDTQYF. DNA of the CDR3: TGCGCCAGCAGCCAAGATACGCGGGGGGCCACAGATACGCAGTATTTT.